This TCR beta chain was profiled in a study of T cells in localized non-small cell lung cancer. Whole-study findings and limits: Longer survival (overall) was linked to higher T cell density in blood. Detection in adjacent lung was observed for a median approximately 52 of the top 100 tumor clones. The study found T cell clonality highest in uninvolved adjacent lung, above tumor. Only one tumor region went through sequencing, so heterogeneity may still be there.

Sequenced by immunoSEQ multiplex PCR; TCRdb stores in-frame clones only, minus some. The sample holds tens of thousands of clones, about nine tenths seen once. Note on this clone: Its cognate antigen is unknown.

The junction had 8 bases not matched to a gene; V was cut back by 3 bases and J by 7 bases. Germline V CDR1 and CDR2: MGHRA, YSYEKL. This CDR3 region has 15 residues. This sample comprised peripheral blood mononuclear cells, obtained before any cancer treatment. The sequence derives from a man between 40 and 69 years old with stage III lung adenocarcinoma. V usage is TRBV4-1 and J usage is TRBJ2-4, with TRBD1 identical over 8 bases. The CDR3 region has the DNA TGCGCCAGCAGCCACCTGACAGGGGACAGGAACATTCAGTACTTC. This translates into CASSHLTGDRNIQYF.